These 10 T cell receptor beta chains share one sample of origin, sequenced in a study of T cells in Graves' hyperthyroidism and ophthalmopathy. Amplified regions were TCR beta CDR3 sequences from RNA transcripts. The HTBI set primed first-round TCR CDR3 RT-PCR. TCRdb reprocessed the multiplex PCR reads with MiXCR, giving one entry per CDR3 protein. The data show about 600,000 distinct CDR3 sequences, with 13% to 15% seen just once and roughly 7% held by the top ten. Input material: blood. These receptor sequences come from a woman under 30 with Graves' ophthalmopathy.

At least ten counts were recorded for this clonotype. The V call is TRBV28, the J call TRBJ2-5, with TRBD2 identical over 12 bases. The CDR3 has 15 residues. Trimming removed 5 bases from V and 5 bases from J; junction bases left unmatched: 6. Germline values: CDR1 MDHEN, CDR2 SYDVKM. The CDR3 loop reads CASSATTSGSETQYF. The CDR3 nucleotides read TGTGCCAGCAGTGCTACGACTAGCGGGAGTGAGACCCAGTACTTC.

Concerning this clonotype: A clone one base away is much larger, so this may be a read error. This sequence joins TRBV11-3 and TRBJ2-1, with 7 nucleotides matching TRBD1. CDR1 and CDR2 from the germline V gene are SGHNT and YENEEA. V lost 4 bases, J lost 6 bases, and 6 bases stayed unmatched. The CDR3 extends over 14 amino acids. The CDR3: CASSSPGQCNEQFF. The CDR3 bases are TGTGCCAGCAGCTCGCCGGGACAGTGCAATGAGCAGTTCTTC.

This clonotype was picked up many times. The J gene is TRBJ2-1, the V gene TRBV10-3; TRBD2 agrees at 12 bases. This CDR3 has 16 amino acids. CDR1 is ENHRY, CDR2 SYGVKD, per germline. V lost 6 bases and J lost 0; bases outside the gene matches: 3. The CDR3 sequence: CAIRTSGGSSYNEQFF. Written as DNA, the CDR3 is TGTGCCATCAGGACTAGCGGGGGAAGCTCCTACAATGAGCAGTTCTTC.

In its sample, this clonotype was seen many times. The V and J genes are TRBV20-1 and TRBJ2-1, with 12 positions matching TRBD2. This CDR3 comprises 19 residues. Trimming took 0 bases from V and 0 from J; bases not matched to a gene: 9. CDR1 DFQATT and CDR2 SNEGSKA come from the germline V gene (reference sequence). DNA of the CDR3: TGCAGTGCTAGAGATCCCGGGACTAGCGGGCCCAGCTCCTACAATGAGCAGTTCTTC. It translates to CSARDPGTSGPSSYNEQFF.

This clonotype was observed a handful of times. The chain couples TRBV24-1 to TRBJ2-1, with unresolved D. The germline CDR1 and CDR2 sequences are KGHDR and SFDVKD. CDR3 length: 12 residues. V lost 3 bases and J lost 9, with 8 bases in between. CDR3 residues: CATSDQRSEQFF. The CDR3 coding sequence is TGTGCCACCAGTGATCAACGTAGTGAGCAGTTCTTC.

The J gene is TRBJ2-7, the V gene TRBV9; 8 nucleotides line up with TRBD2. V was pared by 3 bases and J by 6 bases, with 8 bases of the junction left unmatched. Germline V lookup: CDR1 SGDLS, CDR2 YYNGEE. The length of the CDR3 is 14 residues. CDR3 protein: CASSAHSGTSEQYF. CDR3 nucleotide sequence: TGTGCCAGCAGCGCCCATAGCGGGACCAGCGAGCAGTACTTC. The whole variable domain, remainder taken from reference TRBV9 and TRBJ2-7, is DSGVTQTPKHLITATGQRVTLRCSPRSGDLSVYWYQQSLDQGLQFLIQYYNGEERAKGNILERFSAQQFPDLHSELNLSSLELGDSALYFCASSAHSGTSEQYFGPGTRLTVT.

This clonotype occurred many times. This chain connects TRBV3-1 to TRBJ2-1; D not resolved. V lost 0 bases and J lost 8, with 5 bases in between. Germline V gene sequence: CDR1 LGHDT, CDR2 YNNKEL (reference sequence). There are 12 residues in the CDR3. In DNA form, the CDR3 reads TGTGCCAGCAGCCAAGACATTTATGAGCAGTTCTTC. Its protein is CASSQDIYEQFF.

This sequence joins TRBV28 and TRBJ1-2; the match to TRBD1 covers 9 bases. Germline V lookup: CDR1 MDHEN, CDR2 SYDVKM. The CDR3 loop spans 14 amino acids. J gave up 6 bases and V 4 bases, and 6 bases lay outside the gene matches. CDR3 nucleotide sequence: TGTGCCAGCAGTTCGTTGGGACAGGGTCATGGCTACACCTTC. Translation: CASSSLGQGHGYTF.

The table lists this clonotype with a few counts. The V call is TRBV29-1, the J call TRBJ2-5; TRBD1 matches 8 bases. Germline CDR1 is SQVTM and CDR2 is ANQGSEA. This CDR3 spans 12 amino acids. J lost 5 bases, V lost 6 bases, and 5 bases had no gene match. The CDR3 protein is CSVADRGETQYF. Written as DNA, the CDR3 is TGCAGCGTCGCAGACAGGGGTGAGACCCAGTACTTC.

This clonotype was seen only a few times. The CDR3 sequence is CASSSLEPRRGTDTQYF. The CDR3, as DNA: TGTGCCAGCAGCTCTTTGGAACCTAGGAGGGGCACAGATACGCAGTATTTT. The V and J genes are TRBV7-9 and TRBJ2-3; D possibly corresponds to TRBD2 (6 bases). CDR3 length: 17 amino acids. Germline values: CDR1 SEHNR, CDR2 FQNEAQ (reference sequence). With 4 bases removed from V and 1 base from J, the gap between germline ends came to 18 bases.